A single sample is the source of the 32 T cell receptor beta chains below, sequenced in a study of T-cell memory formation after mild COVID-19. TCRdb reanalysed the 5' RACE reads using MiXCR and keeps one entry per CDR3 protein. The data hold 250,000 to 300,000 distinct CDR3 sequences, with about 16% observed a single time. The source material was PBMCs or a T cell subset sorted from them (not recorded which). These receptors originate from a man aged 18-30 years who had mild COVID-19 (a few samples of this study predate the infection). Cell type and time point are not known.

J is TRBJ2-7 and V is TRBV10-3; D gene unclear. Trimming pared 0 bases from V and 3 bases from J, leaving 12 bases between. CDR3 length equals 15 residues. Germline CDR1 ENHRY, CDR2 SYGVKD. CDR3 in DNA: TGTGCCATCAGTGAGTCTGTAGGCTCCTTCTACGAGCAGTACGTC. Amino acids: CAISESVGSFYEQYV.

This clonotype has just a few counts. The CDR3 sequence: CASSYLQGAHSPLHF. In nucleotides, the CDR3 is TGTGCCAGCAGTTACTTGCAGGGGGCTCATTCACCCCTCCACTTT. The gene calls are TRBV6-2 or TRBV6-3 and TRBJ1-6; TRBD1 aligns across 8 bases. This CDR3 contains 15 residues. V dropped 1 base and J dropped 8; count of bases not matched to a gene: 4. Germline CDR1 and CDR2: MNHEY and SVGEGT.

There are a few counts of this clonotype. The CDR3 DNA sequence: TGTGCCAGCAGCTTATTGGCAGGGGGCTCGCTCAATGAGCAGTTCTTC. This codes for CASSLLAGGSLNEQFF. This sequence joins TRBV7-8 and TRBJ2-1, with 8 bases aligning to TRBD1. Germline V CDR1 and CDR2: SGHVS, FQNEAQ. The CDR3 is 16 amino acids. V was clipped by 2 bases and J by 6 bases; unmatched bases: 9.

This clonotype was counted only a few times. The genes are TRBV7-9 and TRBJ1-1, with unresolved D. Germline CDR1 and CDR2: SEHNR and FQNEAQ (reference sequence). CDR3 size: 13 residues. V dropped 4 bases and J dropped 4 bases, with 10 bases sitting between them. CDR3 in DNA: TGTGCCAGCAGCTCCTGGACGGGCACTGAAGCTTTCTTT. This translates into CASSSWTGTEAFF. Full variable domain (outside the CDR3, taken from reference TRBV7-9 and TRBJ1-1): DTGVSQNPRHKITKRGQNVTFRCDPISEHNRLYWYRQTLGQGPEFLTYFQNEAQLEKSRLLSDRFSAERPKGSFSTLEIQRTEQGDSAMYLCASSSWTGTEAFFGQGTRLTVV.

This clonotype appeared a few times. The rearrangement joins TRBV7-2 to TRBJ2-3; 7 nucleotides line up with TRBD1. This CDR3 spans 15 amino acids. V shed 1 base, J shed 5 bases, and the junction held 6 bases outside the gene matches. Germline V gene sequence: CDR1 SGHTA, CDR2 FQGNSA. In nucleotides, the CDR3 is TGTGCCAGCAGCTTAGAACAGGGGTTTGGAGATACGCAGTATTTT. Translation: CASSLEQGFGDTQYF.

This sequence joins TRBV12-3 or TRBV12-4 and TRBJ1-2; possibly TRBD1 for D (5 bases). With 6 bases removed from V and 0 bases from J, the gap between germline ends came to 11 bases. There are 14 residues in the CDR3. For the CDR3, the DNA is TGTGCCAGCAGCCAGCGGGACGCTAACTATGGCTACACCTTC. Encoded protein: CASSQRDANYGYTF.

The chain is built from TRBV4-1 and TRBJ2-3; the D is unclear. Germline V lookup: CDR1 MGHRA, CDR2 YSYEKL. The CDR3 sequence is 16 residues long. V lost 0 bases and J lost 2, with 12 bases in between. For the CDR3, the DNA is TGCGCCAGCAGCCAAGAGAGTGGATTTTACACAGATACGCAGTATTTT. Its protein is CASSQESGFYTDTQYF.

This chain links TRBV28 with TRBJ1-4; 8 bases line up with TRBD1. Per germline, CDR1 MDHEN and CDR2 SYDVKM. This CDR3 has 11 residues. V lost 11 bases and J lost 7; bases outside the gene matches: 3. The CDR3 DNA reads TGTGCCGGACAGGGAGGTGAAAAACTGTTTTTT. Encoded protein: CAGQGGEKLFF.

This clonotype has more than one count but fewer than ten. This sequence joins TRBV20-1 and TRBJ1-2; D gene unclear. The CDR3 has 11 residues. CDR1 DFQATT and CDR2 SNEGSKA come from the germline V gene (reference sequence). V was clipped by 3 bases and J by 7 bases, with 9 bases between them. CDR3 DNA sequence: TGCAGTGCTAGTGGCGGGGTTGGCTACACCTTC. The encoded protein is CSASGGVGYTF.

The CDR3 nucleotides are TGTGCCACCGGGGGGGCCAAAAACATTCAGTACTTC. Protein sequence: CATGGAKNIQYF. V usage is TRBV10-3 and J usage is TRBJ2-4, with 7 bases fitting TRBD2. The V gene end was trimmed by 10 bases and the J gene end by 1 base; junction bases not matched to a gene: 1. CDR1 and CDR2 from the germline V gene are ENHRY and SYGVKD. This CDR3 has 12 amino acids.

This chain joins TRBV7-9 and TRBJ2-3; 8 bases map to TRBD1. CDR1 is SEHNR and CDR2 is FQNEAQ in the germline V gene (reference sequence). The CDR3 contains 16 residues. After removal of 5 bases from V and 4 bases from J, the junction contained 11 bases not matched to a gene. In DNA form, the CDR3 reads TGTGCCAGCAGCCCCCGGAACAGGGGGAGTGCAGATACGCAGTATTTT. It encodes CASSPRNRGSADTQYF.

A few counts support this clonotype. The CDR3 region has the DNA TGCGCCAGCAGCCAAATTCGTTCCTACGAGCAGTACTTC. Translated: CASSQIRSYEQYF. This chain uses TRBV4-1 with TRBJ2-7, with D unclear. Trimming shortened V by 2 bases and J by 1 base, and 6 bases separated the two germline ends. The CDR3 contains 13 residues. Germline lookup yields CDR1 MGHRA and CDR2 YSYEKL.

CDR3: CASSLGGDGGDTQYF. In DNA, the CDR3 is TGTGCCAGCAGCTTGGGGGGCGACGGGGGAGATACGCAGTATTTT. The chain employs TRBV7-2 and TRBJ2-3, with D possibly called TRBD1 or TRBD2 (6 bases each). CDR1 is SGHTA and CDR2 is FQGNSA in the germline V gene. V lost 3 bases and J lost 5, with 15 bases in between. The CDR3 runs 15 residues.

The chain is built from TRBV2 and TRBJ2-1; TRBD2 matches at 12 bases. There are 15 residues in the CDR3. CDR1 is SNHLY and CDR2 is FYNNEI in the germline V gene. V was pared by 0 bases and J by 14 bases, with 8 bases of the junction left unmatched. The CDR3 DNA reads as TGTGCCAGCAGTGAAGCTGCACTAGCGGGGGGCTGGGAGTTCTTC. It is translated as CASSEAALAGGWEFF.

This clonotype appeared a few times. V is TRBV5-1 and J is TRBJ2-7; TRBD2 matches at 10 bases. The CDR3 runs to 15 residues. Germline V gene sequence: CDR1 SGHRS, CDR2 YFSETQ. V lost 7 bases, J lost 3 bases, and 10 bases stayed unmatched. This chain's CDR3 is CASRRWERGGYEQYF. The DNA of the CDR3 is TGCGCCAGCCGCCGGTGGGAGCGGGGGGGCTACGAGCAGTACTTC.

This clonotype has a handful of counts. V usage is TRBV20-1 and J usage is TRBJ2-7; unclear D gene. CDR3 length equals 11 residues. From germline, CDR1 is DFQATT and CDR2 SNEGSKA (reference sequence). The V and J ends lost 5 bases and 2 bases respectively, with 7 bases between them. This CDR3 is CSASRTYEQYV. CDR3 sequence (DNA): TGCAGTGCTTCCCGGACCTACGAGCAGTACGTC.

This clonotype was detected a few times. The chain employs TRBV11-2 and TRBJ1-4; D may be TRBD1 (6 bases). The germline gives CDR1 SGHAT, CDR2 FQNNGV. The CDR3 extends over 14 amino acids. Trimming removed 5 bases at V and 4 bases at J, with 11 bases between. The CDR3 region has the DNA TGTGCCAGCAGCCCACAGGGTGGTAATGAAAAACTGTTTTTT. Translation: CASSPQGGNEKLFF.

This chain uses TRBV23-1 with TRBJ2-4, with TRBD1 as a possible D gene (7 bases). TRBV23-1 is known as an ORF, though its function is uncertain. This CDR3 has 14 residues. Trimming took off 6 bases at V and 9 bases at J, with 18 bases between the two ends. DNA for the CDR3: TGCGCCAGCAGATACGACAGGGAGGTTGTCATTCAGTACTTC. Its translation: CASRYDREVVIQYF.

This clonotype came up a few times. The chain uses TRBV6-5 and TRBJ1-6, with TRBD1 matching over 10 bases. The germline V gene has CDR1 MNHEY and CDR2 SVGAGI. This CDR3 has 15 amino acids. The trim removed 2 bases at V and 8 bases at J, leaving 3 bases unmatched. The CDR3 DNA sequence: TGTGCCAGCAGTTACCGAGGGACAGGGGATTCACCCCTCCACTTT. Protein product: CASSYRGTGDSPLHF.

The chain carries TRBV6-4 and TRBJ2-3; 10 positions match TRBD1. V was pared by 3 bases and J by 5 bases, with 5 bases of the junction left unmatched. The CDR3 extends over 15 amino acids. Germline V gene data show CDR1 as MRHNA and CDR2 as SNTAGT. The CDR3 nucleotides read TGTGCCAGCAGTGAACTGACAGGGGGCGAAGATACGCAGTATTTT. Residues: CASSELTGGEDTQYF.

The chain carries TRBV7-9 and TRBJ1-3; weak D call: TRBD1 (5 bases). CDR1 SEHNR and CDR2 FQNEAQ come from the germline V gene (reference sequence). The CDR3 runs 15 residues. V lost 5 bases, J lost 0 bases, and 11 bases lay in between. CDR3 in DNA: TGTGCCAGCAGCCCTAGGGACGTCTCTGGAAACACCATATATTTT. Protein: CASSPRDVSGNTIYF.

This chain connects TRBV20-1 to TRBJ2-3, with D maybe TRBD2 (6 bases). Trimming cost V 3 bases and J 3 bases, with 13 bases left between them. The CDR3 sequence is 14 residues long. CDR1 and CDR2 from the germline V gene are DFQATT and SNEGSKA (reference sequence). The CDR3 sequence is CSARGDSMTDTQYF. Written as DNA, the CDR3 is TGCAGTGCTAGGGGGGACTCGATGACAGATACGCAGTATTTT.

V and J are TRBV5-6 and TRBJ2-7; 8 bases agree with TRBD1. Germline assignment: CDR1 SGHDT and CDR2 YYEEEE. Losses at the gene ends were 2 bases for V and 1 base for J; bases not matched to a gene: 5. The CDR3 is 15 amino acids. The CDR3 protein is CASSFLGQVSYEQYV. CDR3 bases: TGTGCCAGCAGCTTCCTGGGACAGGTGTCCTACGAGCAGTACGTC.

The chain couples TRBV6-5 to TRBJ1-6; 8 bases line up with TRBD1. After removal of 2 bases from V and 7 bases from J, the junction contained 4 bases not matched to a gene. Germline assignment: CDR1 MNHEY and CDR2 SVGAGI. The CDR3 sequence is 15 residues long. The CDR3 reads CASSYLTGVNSPLHF. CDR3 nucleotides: TGTGCCAGCAGTTACCTGACAGGGGTAAATTCACCCCTCCACTTT.

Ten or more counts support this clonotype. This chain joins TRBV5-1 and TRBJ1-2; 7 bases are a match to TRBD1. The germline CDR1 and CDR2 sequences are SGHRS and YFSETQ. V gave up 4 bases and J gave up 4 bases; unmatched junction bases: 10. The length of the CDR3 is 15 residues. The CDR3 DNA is TGCGCCAGCAGCGTGACAGGGTTGAAGAGCTATGGCTACACCTTC. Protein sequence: CASSVTGLKSYGYTF.

The CDR3 is CASNQYYGYTF. CDR3 in DNA: TGTGCCAGCAACCAGTACTATGGCTACACCTTC. V usage is TRBV28 and J usage is TRBJ1-2; the D is unclear. Trimming stripped 7 bases from V and 3 bases from J, with 6 bases between. The CDR3 covers 11 residues. Germline V CDR1 and CDR2: MDHEN, SYDVKM.

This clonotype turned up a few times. This CDR3 is CASSLEVSEKLFF. Written as DNA, the CDR3 is TGCGCCAGCAGCTTGGAAGTGAGCGAAAAACTGTTTTTT. The rearrangement joins TRBV5-1 to TRBJ1-4; D is undetermined. Germline V gene lookup returns CDR1 SGHRS and CDR2 YFSETQ. This CDR3 is built from 13 residues. Trimming pared 0 bases from V and 8 bases from J, leaving 8 bases between.

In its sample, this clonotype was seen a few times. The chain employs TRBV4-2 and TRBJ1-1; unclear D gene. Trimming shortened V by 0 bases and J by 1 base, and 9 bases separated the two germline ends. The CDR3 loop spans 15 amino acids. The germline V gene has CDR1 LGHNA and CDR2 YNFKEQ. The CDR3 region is CASSQEAAKNTEAFF. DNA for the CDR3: TGTGCCAGCAGCCAAGAAGCAGCTAAGAACACTGAAGCTTTCTTT.

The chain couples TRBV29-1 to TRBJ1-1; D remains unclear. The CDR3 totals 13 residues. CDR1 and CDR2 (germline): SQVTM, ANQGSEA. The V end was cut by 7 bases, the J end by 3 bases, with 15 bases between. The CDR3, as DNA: TGCAGCGCAGGTACTAGAAGGGACACTGAAGCTTTCTTT. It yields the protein CSAGTRRDTEAFF.

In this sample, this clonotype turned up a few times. Here the CDR3 DNA reads TGTGCCAGCAGCCCAACCCGGGACAGGGCTAAAAACATTCAGTACTTC. Translated: CASSPTRDRAKNIQYF. The chain carries TRBV5-6 and TRBJ2-4; 9 bases are a match to TRBD1. V lost 4 bases, J lost 4 bases, and 9 bases stayed unmatched. CDR3 length: 16 residues. Germline loops: CDR1 SGHDT, CDR2 YYEEEE.

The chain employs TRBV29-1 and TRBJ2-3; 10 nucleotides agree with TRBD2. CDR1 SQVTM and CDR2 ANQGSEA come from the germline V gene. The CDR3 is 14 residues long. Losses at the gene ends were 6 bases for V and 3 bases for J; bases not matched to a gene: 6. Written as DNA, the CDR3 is TGCAGCGTCTTAGGACTAGCGGAAACAGATACGCAGTATTTT. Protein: CSVLGLAETDTQYF.

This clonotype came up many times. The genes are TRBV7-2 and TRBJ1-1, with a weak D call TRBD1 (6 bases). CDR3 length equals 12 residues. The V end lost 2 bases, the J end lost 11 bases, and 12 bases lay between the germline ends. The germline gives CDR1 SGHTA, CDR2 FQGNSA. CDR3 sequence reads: CASSLIGGDAFF. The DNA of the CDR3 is TGTGCCAGCAGCTTAATCGGGGGCGACGCTTTCTTT.